This T cell receptor (beta chain) was retrieved from a study of control samples from healthy donors and cancer patients. The CDR3 has 14 residues. V dropped 2 bases and J dropped 8 bases, with 12 bases sitting between them. Per the germline V gene, CDR1 is SGHVS and CDR2 is FQNEAQ. Clones were sequenced by immunoSEQ multiplex PCR, and TCRdb holds only the in-frame ones, with some missing. This repertoire shows over 30,000 clones, about 88% found once; its top ten account for 1.6%. The receptor was derived from a middle-aged woman with lung cancer. This chain connects TRBV7-8 to TRBJ1-4; D ambiguous. Material: PBMCs. This chain's CDR3 is CASSLRVVWEKLFF. The CDR3 bases are TGTGCCAGCAGCTTACGGGTTGTCTGGGAAAAACTGTTTTTT.